This entry features one T cell receptor beta chain sequence. Its target is not known. The library targeted TCRbeta and was prepared with unique molecular identifiers. TCRdb passed the PCR reads through MiXCR, listing each CDR3 protein once. In the table there are about 500,000 distinct CDR3 sequences, about an eighth of which are singletons. This sample is drawn from a study of T-cell reconstitution after alpha-beta-depleted transplantation in children. Findings and caveats of the study: Several patients had high TCRbeta diversity at day 60; it came from surviving recipient T cells and thymic progenitors.

Trimming took 3 bases from V and 4 from J, leaving 7 bases between them. The CDR3 spans 12 residues. Looked up from germline, CDR1 is ENHRY and CDR2 is SYGVKD. The rearrangement uses TRBV10-3 and TRBJ2-7; D gene uncertain. This specimen consisted of PBMCs, mostly from graft donor cells, obtained 180 days after TCRalphabeta/CD19-depleted stem cell transplant. The TCR comes from a female patient between 2 and 15 years old who had a stem cell transplant for aplastic anemia, so the T cells may come from the graft donor. The CDR3 DNA reads TGTGCCATCAGTGAACACGGGTACGAGCAGTACTTC. This translates into CAISEHGYEQYF.